Shown below are 20 T cell receptor beta chains from a single sample sequenced in a study of siplizumab effects on memory and regulatory T cells. The method was immunoSEQ multiplex PCR; TCRdb's version includes in-frame clones alone and lacks a portion of them. The sample has about 91,000 clones; more than 95% are singletons. Sample: naive CD4+ T cells sorted from blood. All receptors come from a human donor in good health.

This rearrangement joins TRBV7-2 to TRBJ2-5, with D possibly being TRBD2 (5 bases). This CDR3 region has 14 residues. V shed 1 base and J shed 7 bases, with 13 bases lying between them. The germline gives CDR1 SGHTA, CDR2 FQGNSA. The CDR3 nucleotides are TGTGCCAGCAGCTTAGTCGCGGCCGAGGGGACCCAGTACTTC. Translation gives CASSLVAAEGTQYF.

The chain recombines TRBV4-1 with TRBJ2-3, with D perhaps matching TRBD2 (7 bases). There are 18 residues in the CDR3. V lost 0 bases to trimming and J lost 1 base, with 17 bases between them. From germline, CDR1 is MGHRA and CDR2 YSYEKL. The CDR3 protein is CASSQDRRGGVRTDTQYF. For the CDR3, the DNA is TGCGCCAGCAGCCAAGATCGTCGAGGGGGGGTTCGCACAGATACGCAGTATTTT.

The chain combines TRBV9 with TRBJ1-3; D uncertain. This CDR3 has 16 amino acids. Germline CDR1 is SGDLS and CDR2 is YYNGEE. Trimming took off 4 bases at V and 1 base at J, with 15 bases between the two ends. The DNA of the CDR3 is TGTGCCAGCAGCAAAAGACCGGCGAGTTCTGGAAACACCATATATTTT. Translation gives CASSKRPASSGNTIYF.

This clone was detected once. The rearrangement joins TRBV4-2 to TRBJ2-7, with D uncertain. Germline values: CDR1 LGHNA, CDR2 YNFKEQ. The V end lost 5 bases, the J end lost 2 bases, and 10 bases lay between the germline ends. The CDR3 runs to 13 residues. This chain's CDR3 is CASSREQAYEQYF. The CDR3 DNA sequence: TGTGCCAGCAGCAGGGAACAAGCCTACGAGCAGTACTTC.

This chain links TRBV2 with TRBJ1-4; D unclear. V was trimmed by 5 bases and J by 7 bases, leaving 14 bases between them. CDR1 and CDR2 from the germline V gene are SNHLY and FYNNEI. The CDR3 contains 14 residues. DNA for the CDR3: TGTGCCAGCAGTTCTATCTATGGGAGTGAAAAACTGTTTTTT. Its translation: CASSSIYGSEKLFF.

The V and J genes are TRBV28 and TRBJ1-6, with a tentative D call TRBD1 (5 bases). V was clipped by 7 bases and J by 1 base, with 8 bases between them. The germline V gene has CDR1 MDHEN and CDR2 SYDVKM. The length of the CDR3 is 14 residues. The CDR3 here is CASKRGSYNSPLHF. The CDR3 bases are TGTGCCAGCAAGAGGGGATCCTATAATTCACCCCTCCACTTT.

CDR3 sequence: CASSFDLTSSNEQFF. In DNA form, the CDR3 reads TGTGCCAGCAGCTTCGACTTGACTAGCTCAAATGAGCAGTTCTTC. The chain employs TRBV7-9 and TRBJ2-1; 7 bases line up with TRBD2. This CDR3 has 15 amino acids. Germline V CDR1 and CDR2: SEHNR, FQNEAQ (reference sequence). Trimming cost V 3 bases and J 7 bases; bases outside gene matches: 9.

The chain carries TRBV30 and TRBJ2-3, with D uncertain. The V gene's germline CDR1 is GTSNPN and CDR2 SVGIG (reference sequence). V was cut by 6 bases and J by 3 bases, with 7 bases left in between. The CDR3 runs to 11 residues. CDR3 region: CACSATDTQYF. The DNA of the CDR3 is TGTGCCTGTTCAGCGACAGATACGCAGTATTTT.

The chain has TRBV27 and TRBJ2-7; D unresolved. CDR3 length equals 8 residues. In germline, CDR1 is MNHEY, CDR2 SMNVEV (reference sequence). The CDR3 DNA is TGTGCTTTGCTCGAGCAGTACTTC. Amino acid sequence: CALLEQYF.

This clone was picked up one time. V usage is TRBV5-4 and J usage is TRBJ1-2; tentatively, D is TRBD1 (6 bases). Germline loops: CDR1 SGHNT, CDR2 YYREEE (reference sequence). V was clipped by 0 bases and J by 5 bases, with 14 bases between them. The CDR3 totals 15 residues. The CDR3 region is CASSLANREFYGYTF. CDR3 nucleotide sequence: TGTGCCAGCAGCTTGGCCAACAGGGAGTTTTATGGCTACACCTTC.

This chain connects TRBV6-5 to TRBJ1-1; D not resolved. Germline loops: CDR1 MNHEY, CDR2 SVGAGI. This CDR3 region has 15 residues. Trimming stripped 0 bases from V and 3 bases from J, with 11 bases between. CDR3 DNA: TGTGCCAGCAGTTACTCGAAAGGGATGGACACTGAAGCTTTCTTT. As protein: CASSYSKGMDTEAFF.

This rearrangement joins TRBV7-9 to TRBJ1-4, with no clear D. Trimming removed 1 base from V and 4 bases from J, with 7 bases in between. Germline V gene lookup returns CDR1 SEHNR and CDR2 FQNEAQ (reference sequence). This CDR3 is built from 14 residues. In DNA form, the CDR3 reads TGTGCCAGCAGCTTAGGGGGATTTAATGAAAAACTGTTTTTT. Translation gives CASSLGGFNEKLFF.

This chain connects TRBV30 to TRBJ2-7; the match to TRBD1 covers 8 bases. This CDR3 has 11 amino acids. The V gene's germline CDR1 is GTSNPN and CDR2 SVGIG (reference sequence). V shed 3 bases and J 6 bases; nucleotides not matched to a gene: 1. The CDR3 region is CAWSDRGEQYF. DNA for the CDR3: TGTGCCTGGAGCGACAGGGGCGAGCAGTACTTC.

This chain uses TRBV20-1 with TRBJ1-2; D unclear. Germline values: CDR1 DFQATT, CDR2 SNEGSKA (reference sequence). The CDR3 covers 9 residues. V lost 3 bases, J lost 8 bases, and 4 bases lay in between. CDR3 residues: CSASRGYTF. The CDR3 DNA reads TGCAGTGCTAGTCGGGGCTACACCTTC.

This chain connects TRBV29-1 to TRBJ1-1, with D possibly being TRBD1 (6 bases). Deletions cut 6 bases from V and 11 bases from J, with 19 bases between. The length of the CDR3 is 12 residues. Germline CDR1 SQVTM, CDR2 ANQGSEA. CDR3 in amino acids: CSVLRTAGMAFF. The CDR3 DNA follows: TGCAGCGTCCTCCGGACAGCGGGCATGGCTTTCTTT.

The genes are TRBV7-3 and TRBJ1-1, with D possibly being TRBD1 (6 bases). The CDR3 consists of 15 residues. V lost 5 bases, J lost 3 bases, and 16 bases lay in between. The germline V gene encodes CDR1 SGHTA and CDR2 FQGTGA. CDR3 nucleotide sequence: TGTGCCAGCAGCCGCTTTAGGGGGACCTACACTGAAGCTTTCTTT. It yields the protein CASSRFRGTYTEAFF.

This chain connects TRBV15 to TRBJ1-1; D not certain. V lost 0 bases to trimming and J lost 0 bases, with 11 bases between them. Germline V gene sequence: CDR1 LNHNV, CDR2 YYDKDF (reference sequence). There are 16 residues in the CDR3. The CDR3 DNA is TGTGCCACCAGCAGAGATAATCTGTACATGAACACTGAAGCTTTCTTT. As protein: CATSRDNLYMNTEAFF.

V and J are TRBV11-2 and TRBJ1-4, with TRBD1 as a possible D gene (6 bases). Per germline, CDR1 SGHAT and CDR2 FQNNGV. The CDR3 is made up of 15 amino acids. Trimming removed 1 base from V and 8 bases from J, with 14 bases in between. The CDR3 spells CASSLVQGRNEKLFF. CDR3 sequence (DNA): TGTGCCAGCAGCTTAGTACAGGGTCGGAACGAAAAACTGTTTTTT.

J is TRBJ2-5 and V is TRBV19, with unresolved D. The CDR3 runs 12 residues. V was trimmed by 4 bases and J by 1 base, leaving 4 bases between them. CDR1 is LNHDA and CDR2 is SQIVND in the germline V gene (reference sequence). The DNA of the CDR3 is TGTGCCAGTAGTAGGGGCCAAGAGACCCAGTACTTC. This gives the protein CASSRGQETQYF.

This clone came up once. The V and J genes are TRBV27 and TRBJ2-6; D uncertain. The CDR3 loop spans 15 amino acids. Looked up from germline, CDR1 is MNHEY and CDR2 is SMNVEV (reference sequence). The germline V and J ends were trimmed by 2 bases and 0 bases, with 5 bases remaining between them. CDR3 sequence: CASSLVRSGANVLTF. The CDR3 DNA reads TGTGCCAGCAGTTTAGTCCGCTCTGGGGCCAACGTCCTGACTTTC.